This entry describes one T cell receptor beta chain. This CDR3 has 16 residues. The V end was cut by 0 bases, the J end by 2 bases, with 12 bases between. Germline V gene lookup returns CDR1 MNHEY and CDR2 SVGAGI. Participants, about 18 to 90 years old, spanned 25 or so US areas. These data originate in a study of blood T cell repertoires in COVID-19. Whole-study context: Collection of acute and convalescent COVID-19 samples took place in the United States, Italy and Spain. PBMCs, B-cell-depleted T cells, or T cells provided the cDNA or gDNA that made up the material.

Authors' methods: The assay estimated nucleated cells by amplifying reference gene primers. Data came from immunoSEQ multiplex PCR; TCRdb stores just in-frame clones and leaves some out. V and J calls and clone size are copied from that table; D and trimming were computed from the DNA. The top ten clones hold 2.5% to 3.5% of a sample with around 270,000 clones, approximately 88% of them seen once. This TCR was sampled from a middle-aged woman who had been exposed to COVID-19. The rearrangement uses TRBV6-5 and TRBJ2-3; tentative D call: TRBD1 (6 bases). The sample taken for sequencing was PBMCs or T cells enriched from blood (not recorded which). CDR3 in DNA: TGTGCCAGCAGTTACTCTACGACAGGAAACACAGATACGCAGTATTTT. It specifies CASSYSTTGNTDTQYF.